This T cell receptor (beta chain) was documented in a study of cytomegalovirus exposure and HLA in healthy donors. Findings of the study overall: HLA-A and HLA-B allele assignments for most subjects were reportedly predicted accurately using TCR beta sequences. TCR beta chain V- and J-gene trimming was linked, in a later analysis, to a missense variant in DCLRE1C. While the bulk of TCR sequences proved rare, some public TCRs turned up in many donors. There was a cluster of highly shared sequence variants that was likely a sequencing artifact.

Both 60 Vbeta primers and 13 Jbeta primers went into the PCR. Data came from immunoSEQ multiplex PCR; TCRdb stores just in-frame clones and leaves some out. In the table there are about 82,000 clones, around three fifths of which are singletons. On this clone: Its matching antigen is unknown.

Per the germline V gene, CDR1 is SGHTA and CDR2 is FQGNSA. CDR3 length: 17 residues. Unmatched junction bases numbered 7, after V lost 1 base and J lost 5 bases. The specimen sequenced was PBMCs. The receptor's source is a woman aged 40-49 years in good health and CMV-seropositive. J is TRBJ2-1 and V is TRBV7-2; TRBD2 matches at 11 bases. Here the CDR3 reads CASSLEFRLAGNNEQFF. The CDR3 DNA is TGTGCCAGCAGCTTAGAGTTCAGACTAGCGGGGAACAATGAGCAGTTCTTC.